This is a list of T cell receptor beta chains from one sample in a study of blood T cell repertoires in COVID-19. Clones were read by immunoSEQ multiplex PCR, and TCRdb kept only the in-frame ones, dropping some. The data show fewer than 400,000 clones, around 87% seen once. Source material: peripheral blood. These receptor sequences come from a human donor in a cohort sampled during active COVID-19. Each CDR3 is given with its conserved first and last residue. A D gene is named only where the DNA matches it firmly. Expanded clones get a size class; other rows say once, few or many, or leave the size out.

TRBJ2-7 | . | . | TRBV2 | CARSEDGGGPGEQYF | TGTGCCCGCAGTGAAGATGGGGGGGGGCCAGGCGAGCAGTACTTC
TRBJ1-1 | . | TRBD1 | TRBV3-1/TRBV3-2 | CASSGLRKGAHTETFF | TGTGCCAGCAGCGGACTGAGGAAGGGGGCGCATACTGAAACTTTCTTT
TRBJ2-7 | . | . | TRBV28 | CASSLRVAGEQYF | TGTGCCAGCAGTTTAAGAGTGGCGGGCGAGCAGTACTTC
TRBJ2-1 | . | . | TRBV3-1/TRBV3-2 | CASSQHPPGLDEQFF | TGTGCCAGCAGCCAACACCCCCCGGGGTTAGATGAGCAGTTCTTC
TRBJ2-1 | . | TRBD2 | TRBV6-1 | CASSEAGGGASDEQFF | TGTGCCAGCAGTGAAGCGGGCGGGGGGGCCTCTGATGAGCAGTTCTTC
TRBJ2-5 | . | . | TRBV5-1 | CASSRGSRAVETQYF | TGCGCCAGCAGCCGCGGTAGTAGAGCGGTGGAGACCCAGTACTTC
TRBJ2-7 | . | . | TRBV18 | CASSPGAEQYF | TGTGCCAGCTCACCAGGGGCCGAGCAGTACTTC
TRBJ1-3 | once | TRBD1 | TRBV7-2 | CASSQRTGSGNTIYF | TGTGCCAGCAGCCAAAGGACAGGCTCTGGAAACACCATATATTTT
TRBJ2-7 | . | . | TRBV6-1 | CASSDPGYYEQYF | TGTGCCAGCAGTGATCCAGGGTACTACGAGCAGTACTTC
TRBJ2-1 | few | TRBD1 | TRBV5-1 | CASSLEGTGGKKFF | TGCGCCAGCAGCTTGGAAGGGACAGGGGGCAAGAAGTTCTTC
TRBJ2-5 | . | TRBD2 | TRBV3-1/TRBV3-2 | CASSQGSSSGGTTIQETQYF | TGTGCCAGCAGCCAAGGGAGTTCTAGCGGGGGAACTACGATCCAAGAGACCCAGTACTTC
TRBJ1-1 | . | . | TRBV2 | CASMGEFSNTEAFF | TGTGCCAGCATGGGAGAGTTTTCGAACACTGAAGCTTTCTTT
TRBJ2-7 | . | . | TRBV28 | CASSPPRRESYEQYF | TGTGCCAGCTCCCCCCCACGAAGGGAGTCGTACGAGCAGTACTTC
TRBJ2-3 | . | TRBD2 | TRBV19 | CASSIGLAGGGTDTQYF | TGTGCCAGTAGTATCGGACTAGCGGGAGGGGGCACAGATACGCAGTATTTT
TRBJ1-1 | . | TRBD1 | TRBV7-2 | CASSFTGQGTEAFF | TGTGCCAGCAGCTTTACGGGACAGGGAACTGAAGCTTTCTTT
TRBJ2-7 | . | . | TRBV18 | CASSPQRAGQSSYEQYF | TGTGCCAGCTCACCACAAAGGGCGGGACAGAGCTCCTACGAGCAGTACTTC
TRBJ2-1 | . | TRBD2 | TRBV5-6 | CASRGSGGSYNEQFF | TGTGCCAGCAGGGGGAGCGGGGGATCCTACAATGAGCAGTTCTTC
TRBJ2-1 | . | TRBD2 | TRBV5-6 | CASSLARRGGGIEQFF | TGTGCCAGCAGCTTGGCTCGTCGCGGGGGTGGTATTGAGCAGTTCTTC
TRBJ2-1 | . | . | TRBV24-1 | CATSDPLAAPNNEQFF | TGTGCCACCAGTGACCCCTTAGCGGCCCCTAACAATGAGCAGTTCTTC
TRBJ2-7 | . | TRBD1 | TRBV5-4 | CASSLDRDYEQYF | TGTGCCAGCAGCCTGGACAGGGACTACGAGCAGTACTTC
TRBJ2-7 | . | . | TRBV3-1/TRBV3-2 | CASSQVSDEQYF | TGTGCCAGCAGCCAAGTGAGTGACGAGCAGTACTTC
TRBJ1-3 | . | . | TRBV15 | CATSRDGGPGNTIYF | TGTGCCACCAGCAGAGACGGGGGGCCTGGAAACACCATATATTTT
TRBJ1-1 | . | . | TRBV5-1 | CASSPSGNTEAFF | TGCGCCAGCAGCCCCTCAGGGAACACTGAAGCTTTCTTT
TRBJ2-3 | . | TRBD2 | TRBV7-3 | CASSFGLARTDTQYF | TGTGCCAGCAGCTTCGGACTAGCGCGGACCGATACGCAGTATTTT
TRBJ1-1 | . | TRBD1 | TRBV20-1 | CSARGTGLAFF | TGCAGTGCTAGGGGGACAGGGTTAGCTTTCTTT
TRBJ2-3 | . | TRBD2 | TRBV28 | CASLGAGGTERVSTDTQYF | TGTGCCAGCCTTGGAGCGGGAGGGACTGAAAGAGTAAGCACAGATACGCAGTATTTT
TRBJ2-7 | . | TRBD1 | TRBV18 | CASSPGTGEEQYF | TGTGCCAGCTCACCAGGGACAGGGGAAGAGCAGTACTTC
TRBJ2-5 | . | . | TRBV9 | CASSGVLLGGAQYF | TGTGCCAGCAGCGGAGTACTCCTAGGGGGGGCCCAGTACTTC
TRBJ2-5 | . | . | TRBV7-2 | CASSSYQETQYF | TGTGCCAGCAGCTCGTACCAAGAGACCCAGTACTTC
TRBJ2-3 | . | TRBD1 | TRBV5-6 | CASSLGVRGTTDTQYF | TGTGCCAGCAGCTTGGGTGTCAGGGGGACGACAGATACGCAGTATTTT
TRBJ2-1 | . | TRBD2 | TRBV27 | CASSLLGGRGTNEQFF | TGTGCCAGCAGTTTACTCGGCGGGAGAGGCACGAATGAGCAGTTCTTC
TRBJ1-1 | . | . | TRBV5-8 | CASSHPGDGGTEAFF | TGTGCCAGCAGCCACCCAGGGGACGGTGGCACTGAAGCTTTCTTT
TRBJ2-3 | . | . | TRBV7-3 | CASSLSRTDTQYF | TGTGCCAGCAGCTTATCCAGGACAGATACGCAGTATTTT
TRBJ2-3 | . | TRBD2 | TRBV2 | CANGLAGARDTQYF | TGTGCCAACGGACTAGCGGGGGCCCGAGATACGCAGTATTTT
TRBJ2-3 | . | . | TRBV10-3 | CAISEIGGNTDTQYF | TGTGCCATCAGTGAGATAGGGGGTAACACAGATACGCAGTATTTT
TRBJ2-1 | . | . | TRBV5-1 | CAGHRDAIYFPFSKFF | TGCGCCGGACACAGGGACGCGATATATTTCCCATTTTCAAAGTTCTTC
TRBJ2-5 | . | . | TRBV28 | CASRGPGHTMGETQYF | TGTGCCAGCAGAGGTCCGGGACACACCATGGGAGAGACCCAGTACTTC
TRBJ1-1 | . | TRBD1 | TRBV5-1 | CASRPGQGLTEAFF | TGCGCCAGCAGACCAGGACAGGGCTTAACTGAAGCTTTCTTT
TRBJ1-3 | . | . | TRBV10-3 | CAISESRYKDTIYF | TGTGCCATCAGTGAGTCCAGGTACAAGGACACCATATATTTT
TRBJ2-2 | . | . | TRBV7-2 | CASFGTPQNTGELFF | TGTGCCAGCTTCGGGACACCACAAAACACCGGGGAGCTGTTTTTT
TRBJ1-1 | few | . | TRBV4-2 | CASSVLLGRDTEAFF | TGTGCCAGCAGCGTACTATTAGGAAGAGACACTGAAGCTTTCTTT
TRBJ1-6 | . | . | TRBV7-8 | CASSSRGNSPLHF | TGTGCCAGCAGCTCCAGGGGTAATTCACCCCTCCACTTT
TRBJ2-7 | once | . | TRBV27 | CASSFDRQTYEQYF | TGTGCCAGCAGTTTCGACAGGCAAACCTACGAGCAGTACTTC
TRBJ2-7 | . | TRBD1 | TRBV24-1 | CARGQIADSSAPYEQYF | TGTGCACGGGGACAGATCGCGGACTCTTCGGCTCCCTACGAGCAGTACTTC
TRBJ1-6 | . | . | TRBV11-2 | CASSFSGTLHF | TGTGCCAGCAGCTTTTCGGGTACCCTCCACTTT
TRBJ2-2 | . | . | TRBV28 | CASSPYPRQVFTGELFF | TGTGCCAGCAGTCCCTACCCACGGCAGGTCTTCACCGGGGAGCTGTTTTTT
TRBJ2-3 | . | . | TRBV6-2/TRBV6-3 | CASSRLPGTTQYF | TGTGCCAGCAGTCGACTCCCCGGTACTACGCAGTATTTT
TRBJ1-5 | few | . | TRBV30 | CAWSGDTSNQPQHF | TGTGCCTGGAGTGGGGACACTAGCAATCAGCCCCAGCATTTT
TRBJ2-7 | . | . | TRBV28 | CASTQGTPIYEQYF | TGTGCCAGCACCCAGGGGACACCAATCTACGAGCAGTACTTC
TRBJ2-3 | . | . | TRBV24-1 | CATSDHTRRGSTDTQYF | TGTGCCACCAGTGATCATACCCGCAGGGGAAGCACAGATACGCAGTATTTT
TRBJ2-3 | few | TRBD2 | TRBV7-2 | CASSRGGAGGLGADTQYF | TGTGCCAGCAGCCGTGGCGGAGCGGGGGGCCTGGGGGCAGATACGCAGTATTTT
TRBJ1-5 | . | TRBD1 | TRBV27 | CDDRGSGQPQHF | TGTGACGACAGGGGTTCGGGGCAGCCCCAGCATTTT
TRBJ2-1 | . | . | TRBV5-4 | CASSFQSYNEQFF | TGTGCCAGCAGCTTCCAGTCCTACAATGAGCAGTTCTTC
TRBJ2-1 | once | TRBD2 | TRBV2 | CASSEVSGGRASNEQFF | TGTGCCAGCAGTGAGGTTTCGGGCGGGAGGGCCTCAAATGAGCAGTTCTTC
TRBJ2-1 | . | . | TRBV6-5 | CASSQKTGPNEQFF | TGTGCCAGCAGTCAAAAGACAGGTCCCAATGAGCAGTTCTTC
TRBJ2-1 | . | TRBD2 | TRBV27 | CASSLFGTSGRAARNEQFF | TGTGCCAGCAGTTTATTCGGGACTAGCGGGAGGGCCGCTCGGAATGAGCAGTTCTTC
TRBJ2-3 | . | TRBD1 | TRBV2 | CASSEQGADTQYF | TGTGCCAGCAGCGAACAGGGGGCAGATACGCAGTATTTT
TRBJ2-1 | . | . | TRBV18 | CASSPRTGRGEQFF | TGTGCCAGCTCACCTCGGACAGGGAGGGGTGAGCAGTTCTTC
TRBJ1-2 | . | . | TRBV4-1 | CASSQVSGTFDGYTF | TGCGCCAGCAGCCAAGTTTCCGGGACTTTTGATGGCTACACCTTC